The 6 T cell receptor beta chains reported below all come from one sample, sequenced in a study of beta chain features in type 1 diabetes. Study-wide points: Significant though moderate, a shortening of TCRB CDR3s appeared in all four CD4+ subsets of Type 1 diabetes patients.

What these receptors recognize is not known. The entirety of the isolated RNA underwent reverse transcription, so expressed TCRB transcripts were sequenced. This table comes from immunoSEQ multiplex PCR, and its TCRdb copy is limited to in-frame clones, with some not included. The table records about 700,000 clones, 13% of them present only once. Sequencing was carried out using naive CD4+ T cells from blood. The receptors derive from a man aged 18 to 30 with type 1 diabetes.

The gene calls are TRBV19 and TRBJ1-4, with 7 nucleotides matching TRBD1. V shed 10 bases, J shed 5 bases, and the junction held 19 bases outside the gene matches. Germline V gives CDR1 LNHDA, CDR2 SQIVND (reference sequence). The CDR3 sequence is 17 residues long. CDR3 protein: CATQRTGISWGNEKLFF. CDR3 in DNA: TGTGCCACCCAGCGGACAGGAATATCTTGGGGGAATGAAAAACTGTTTTTT.

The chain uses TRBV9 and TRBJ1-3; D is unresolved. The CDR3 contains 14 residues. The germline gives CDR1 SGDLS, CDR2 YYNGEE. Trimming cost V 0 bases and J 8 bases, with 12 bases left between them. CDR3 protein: CASSVGGGPDTIYF. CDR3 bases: TGTGCCAGCAGCGTAGGGGGAGGCCCCGACACCATATATTTT.

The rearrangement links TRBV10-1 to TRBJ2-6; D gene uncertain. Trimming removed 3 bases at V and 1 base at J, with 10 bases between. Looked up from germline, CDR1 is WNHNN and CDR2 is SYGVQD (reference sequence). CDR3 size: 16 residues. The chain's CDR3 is CASSDSPVSGANVLTF. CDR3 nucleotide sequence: TGCGCCAGCAGTGATTCCCCGGTATCTGGGGCCAACGTCCTGACTTTC.

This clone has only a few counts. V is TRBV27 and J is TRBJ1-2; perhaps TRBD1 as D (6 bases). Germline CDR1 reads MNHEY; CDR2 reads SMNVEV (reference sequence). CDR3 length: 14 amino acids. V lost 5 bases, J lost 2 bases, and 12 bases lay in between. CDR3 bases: TGTGCCAGCAGTCCTAAAACAGGGAACTATGGCTACACCTTC. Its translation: CASSPKTGNYGYTF.

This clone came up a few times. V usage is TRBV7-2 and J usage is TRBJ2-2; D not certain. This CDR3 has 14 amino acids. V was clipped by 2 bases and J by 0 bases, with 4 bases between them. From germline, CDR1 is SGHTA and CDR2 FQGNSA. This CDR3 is CASSLQANTGELFF. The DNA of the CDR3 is TGTGCCAGCAGCTTACAGGCGAACACCGGGGAGCTGTTTTTT.

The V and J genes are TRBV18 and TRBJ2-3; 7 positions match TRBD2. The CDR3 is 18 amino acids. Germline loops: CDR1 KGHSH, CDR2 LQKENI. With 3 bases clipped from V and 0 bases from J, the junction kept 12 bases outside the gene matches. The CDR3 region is CASSPVVALRGSTDTQYF. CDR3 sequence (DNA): TGTGCCAGCTCACCGGTGGTAGCGTTGCGGGGGAGCACAGATACGCAGTATTTT.